These 28 T cell receptor beta chains came from one sample sequenced in a study of CD8 T cells in ankylosing spondylitis. From the 5' RACE reads, TCRdb called clonotypes with MiXCR, one entry per CDR3 protein. The data contain 85,000 to 100,000 distinct CDR3 sequences, about 8.1% of them singletons. The material sequenced was blood, either unsorted or a sorted T cell fraction (not recorded which). These receptors were collected from a male donor with ankylosing spondylitis or in good health (not recorded which).

In its sample, this clonotype was seen many times. The rearrangement joins TRBV12-3 or TRBV12-4 to TRBJ2-7; 11 nucleotides agree with TRBD1. Unmatched junction bases numbered 5, after V lost 0 bases and J lost 1 base. The CDR3 has 17 amino acids. The CDR3 DNA follows: TGTGCCAGCAGTTTAGCCGGGACAGGGGGAGAGTCCTACGAGCAGTACTTC. It codes for CASSLAGTGGESYEQYF.

The table lists this clonotype with many counts. The CDR3 protein is CASSLERGNSPLHF. The CDR3 region has the DNA TGTGCCAGCAGCTTAGAGAGGGGGAATTCACCCCTCCACTTT. This chain joins TRBV11-2 and TRBJ1-6; D possibly corresponds to TRBD1 (6 bases). Germline V gene sequence: CDR1 SGHAT, CDR2 FQNNGV. The CDR3 spans 14 residues. Between the trimmed V and J ends, which lost 0 bases and 7 bases, there was a span of 7 bases.

This clonotype occurred many times. CDR3 protein: CSAYYRGLGLWETQYF. CDR3 in DNA: TGCAGTGCTTACTACAGGGGTCTAGGTTTGTGGGAGACCCAGTACTTC. V gene TRBV20-1 combines with J gene TRBJ2-5; 7 nucleotides line up with TRBD1. The CDR3 totals 16 residues. The junction had 17 bases not matched to a gene; V was cut back by 5 bases and J by 5 bases. Looked up from germline, CDR1 is DFQATT and CDR2 is SNEGSKA (reference sequence).

At least ten counts were recorded for this clonotype. This sequence joins TRBV7-9 and TRBJ1-1; 7 bases are shared with TRBD1. Losses at the gene ends were 5 bases for V and 4 bases for J; bases not matched to a gene: 7. Germline V gives CDR1 SEHNR, CDR2 FQNEAQ (reference sequence). This CDR3 is built from 14 residues. This CDR3 reads CASSLDRVSTEAFF. CDR3 nucleotides: TGTGCCAGCAGCCTTGACAGGGTGAGCACTGAAGCTTTCTTT.

This clonotype was seen more than once but under ten times. J is TRBJ2-5 and V is TRBV14; D ambiguous. CDR1 SGHDN and CDR2 FVKESK come from the germline V gene. V was cut by 0 bases and J by 5 bases, with 16 bases left in between. This CDR3 comprises 16 residues. The CDR3 DNA is TGTGCCAGCAGCCAAGATACTCGAAGGGTAGGGGAGACCCAGTACTTC. Translating gives CASSQDTRRVGETQYF.

The rearrangement links TRBV25-1 to TRBJ2-7; 9 positions match TRBD1. The CDR3 loop spans 16 amino acids. The germline V gene encodes CDR1 MGHDK and CDR2 SYGVNS. V lost 2 bases and J lost 3; bases outside the gene matches: 8. CDR3 in amino acids: CASSEPPGQGRYEQYF. The CDR3 coding sequence is TGTGCCAGCAGTGAACCACCGGGACAGGGCCGCTACGAGCAGTACTTC.

The sample holds many counts of this clonotype. The chain links TRBV5-1 to TRBJ2-6; 7 bases match TRBD1. The CDR3 has 17 amino acids. The junction had 5 bases not matched to a gene; V was cut back by 2 bases and J by 0 bases. From germline, CDR1 is SGHRS and CDR2 YFSETQ. The CDR3 loop is CASSFRTGNSGANVLTF. CDR3 DNA sequence: TGCGCCAGCAGCTTTCGGACAGGCAACTCTGGGGCCAACGTCCTGACTTTC.

This clonotype was seen at least ten times. The CDR3 region is CASSLVIGGEWANEQYF. The CDR3 DNA reads TGCGCCAGCAGCTTAGTGATCGGGGGTGAGTGGGCCAACGAGCAGTACTTC. The chain carries TRBV5-1 and TRBJ2-7, with a weak D call TRBD2 (6 bases). CDR1 and CDR2 (germline): SGHRS, YFSETQ. The CDR3 runs 17 residues. V was pared by 2 bases and J by 5 bases, with 23 bases between.

This clonotype occurred many times. V usage is TRBV6-1 and J usage is TRBJ2-1; 8 bases agree with TRBD2. Germline V gene lookup returns CDR1 MNHNS and CDR2 SASEGT. The CDR3 has 14 residues. After removal of 5 bases from V and 7 bases from J, the junction contained 7 bases not matched to a gene. CDR3 sequence: CASSKTGGKNEQFF. The CDR3 DNA sequence: TGTGCCAGCAGTAAAACGGGGGGGAAGAATGAGCAGTTCTTC.

This clonotype was recorded many times. This chain connects TRBV29-1 to TRBJ1-1; no reliable D call. The CDR3 has 12 amino acids. Germline lookup yields CDR1 SQVTM and CDR2 ANQGSEA. V lost 3 bases and J lost 0, with 5 bases in between. Here the CDR3 DNA reads TGCAGCGTTGATTACCTGAACACTGAAGCTTTCTTT. This translates into CSVDYLNTEAFF.

Comment on this clonotype: A read error may explain this, as a much larger clone is one base away. The rearrangement links TRBV6-5 to TRBJ2-1, with a weak D call TRBD1 (6 bases). Germline V gives CDR1 MNHEY, CDR2 SVGAGI. The length of the CDR3 is 15 residues. The CDR3 protein is CVSSYRDNSYNEQFF. CDR3 sequence (DNA): TGTGTCAGCAGTTACCGGGACAACTCCTACAATGAGCAGTTCTTC.

Many counts were recorded for this clonotype. The gene calls are TRBV6-6 and TRBJ2-7; D is unclear. The CDR3 extends over 13 amino acids. CDR1 is MNHNY and CDR2 is SVGAGI in the germline V gene (reference sequence). V lost 4 bases, J lost 5 bases, and 12 bases lay in between. This CDR3 is CASSWGSQNEQYF. CDR3 in DNA: TGTGCCAGCAGTTGGGGAAGTCAGAACGAGCAGTACTTC.

This clonotype was counted a few times. V gene TRBV29-1 combines with J gene TRBJ1-1, with D unresolved. Per germline, CDR1 SQVTM and CDR2 ANQGSEA. The length of the CDR3 is 13 residues. V lost 2 bases and J 4 bases, leaving 11 bases between the germline ends. CDR3 in DNA: TGCAGCGTTGAATTGGGTGGGAGCACTGAAGCTTTCTTT. Encoded protein: CSVELGGSTEAFF.

V usage is TRBV29-1 and J usage is TRBJ2-2; possibly TRBD1 for D (5 bases). Looked up from germline, CDR1 is SQVTM and CDR2 is ANQGSEA. This CDR3 has 13 amino acids. V lost 5 bases to trimming and J lost 6 bases, with 13 bases between them. The CDR3 loop reads CSVRSGQAGELFF. The CDR3 bases are TGCAGCGTTCGGTCAGGGCAAGCCGGGGAGCTGTTTTTT.

This clonotype was found a few times. The J gene is TRBJ2-5, the V gene TRBV7-2; possibly TRBD2 for D (6 bases). Trimming removed 2 bases from V and 5 bases from J, with 12 bases in between. The CDR3 covers 14 residues. Germline CDR1 SGHTA, CDR2 FQGNSA. In DNA form, the CDR3 reads TGTGCCAGCAGCTTATCGGGCCGGGAGGAGACCCAGTACTTC. Its protein product is CASSLSGREETQYF.

This chain uses TRBV28 with TRBJ2-3; 9 bases map to TRBD1. V shed 4 bases and J 5 bases; nucleotides not matched to a gene: 10. CDR1 MDHEN and CDR2 SYDVKM come from the germline V gene. This CDR3 has 16 amino acids. This CDR3 reads CASSYRDREPKDTQYF. Written as DNA, the CDR3 is TGTGCCAGCAGTTACCGGGACAGGGAACCTAAAGATACGCAGTATTTT.

This clonotype was counted between two and nine times. A read error is possible here, since a much larger clone lies one base away. The chain carries TRBV7-3 and TRBJ2-5, with a possible D match to TRBD2 (5 bases). Germline CDR1 and CDR2: SGHTA and FQGTGA. This CDR3 spans 14 amino acids. V gave up 7 bases and J gave up 5 bases, with 17 bases separating them. The CDR3 here is CASILGSVGETQYF. The DNA of the CDR3 is TGTGCCAGCATCTTGGGTAGCGTTGGCGAGACCCAGTACTTC.

A few counts support this clonotype. The V call is TRBV15, the J call TRBJ2-2; possible D gene TRBD1, 5 bases. The CDR3 has 17 amino acids. V lost 0 bases to trimming and J lost 1 base, with 12 bases between them. The germline V gene encodes CDR1 LNHNV and CDR2 YYDKDF (reference sequence). CDR3 in DNA: TGTGCCACCAGCAGAGAATTAAAGCAGGGGAACACCGGGGAGCTGTTTTTT. This codes for CATSRELKQGNTGELFF.

This clonotype was detected ten times or more. The chain carries TRBV30 and TRBJ2-7; 12 bases map to TRBD1. Germline CDR1 reads GTSNPN; CDR2 reads SVGIG (reference sequence). Trimming removed 2 bases from V and 7 bases from J; junction bases left unmatched: 12. The CDR3 runs to 16 residues. The chain's CDR3 is CAWSTTMGQGAGEQYF. CDR3 DNA: TGTGCCTGGAGTACCACCATGGGACAGGGGGCGGGGGAGCAGTACTTC.

This clonotype was observed at least ten times. CDR3 residues: CASSATGVRGPTGELFF. The CDR3 coding sequence is TGCGCCAGCAGCGCGACAGGGGTGCGGGGCCCCACCGGGGAGCTGTTTTTT. The gene calls are TRBV5-1 and TRBJ2-2; TRBD1 agrees at 8 bases. CDR1 and CDR2 (germline): SGHRS, YFSETQ. The V segment lost 4 bases and the J segment 4 bases; nucleotides outside the gene matches: 12. This CDR3 has 17 amino acids. Variable domain in full (rest from reference TRBV5-1 and TRBJ2-2): KAGVTQTPRYLIKTRGQQVTLSCSPISGHRSVSWYQQTPGQGLQFLFEYFSETQRNKGNFPGRFSGRQFSNSRSEMNVSTLELGDSALYLCASSATGVRGPTGELFFGEGSRLTVL.

This clonotype occurred many times. This chain uses TRBV20-1 with TRBJ1-6; TRBD1 matches 7 bases. The CDR3 loop spans 20 amino acids. Germline-derived CDR1 and CDR2 are DFQATT and SNEGSKA (reference sequence). The V gene end was trimmed by 6 bases and the J gene end by 7 bases; junction bases not matched to a gene: 27. The DNA of the CDR3 is TGCAGTGCCATCTCCCCTCATCGATCCCGACAGGGCACTTGGAATTCACCCCTCCACTTT. Translated: CSAISPHRSRQGTWNSPLHF.

This clonotype has ten or more counts. V usage is TRBV3-1 and J usage is TRBJ1-3; D call uncertain. From germline, CDR1 is LGHDT and CDR2 YNNKEL (reference sequence). V lost 0 bases and J lost 0, with 9 bases in between. The CDR3 runs to 16 residues. CDR3 nucleotide sequence: TGTGCCAGCAGCCAAGATTTGCGGAGCTCTGGAAACACCATATATTTT. Translated: CASSQDLRSSGNTIYF.

A few counts support this clonotype. The chain is built from TRBV29-1 and TRBJ2-6; D is unresolved. There are 15 residues in the CDR3. Germline V gene sequence: CDR1 SQVTM, CDR2 ANQGSEA. Trimming took off 5 bases at V and 1 base at J, with 12 bases between the two ends. CDR3 DNA: TGCAGCGTTCAAAGGGCCAATTCTGGGGCCAACGTCCTGACTTTC. Translation gives CSVQRANSGANVLTF.

This clonotype was seen repeatedly, ten times or more. The chain couples TRBV20-1 to TRBJ1-5; 9 bases line up with TRBD1. CDR1 DFQATT and CDR2 SNEGSKA come from the germline V gene (reference sequence). The CDR3 consists of 14 residues. The ends lost 6 bases at V and 5 bases at J; junction bases unmatched: 8. The CDR3 coding sequence is TGCAGTGCCCATCATCGGGACAGGGATCAGCCCCAGCATTTT. This translates into CSAHHRDRDQPQHF.

This clonotype was counted at least ten times. V is TRBV29-1 and J is TRBJ2-5, with TRBD2 identical over 8 bases. Germline trimming cut 4 bases from V and 1 base from J; bases unmatched to any gene: 8. The CDR3 runs 15 residues. CDR1 and CDR2 (germline): SQVTM, ANQGSEA. The CDR3 protein is CSVARSGGTQETQYF. As DNA, the CDR3 is TGCAGCGTTGCCCGGAGCGGGGGAACCCAAGAGACCCAGTACTTC.

This clonotype has ten or more counts. This chain uses TRBV9 with TRBJ2-7; D may match TRBD1 or TRBD2 (6 bases each). The V gene lost 0 bases and the J gene lost 4 bases, with 11 bases spanning the gap. Germline CDR1 and CDR2: SGDLS and YYNGEE. This CDR3 region has 14 residues. The CDR3 nucleotides are TGTGCCAGCAGCGTAGCTGGGGGGCAGTACGAGCAGTACTTC. Residues: CASSVAGGQYEQYF.

This clonotype appeared many times. This chain links TRBV2 with TRBJ1-5; no clear D. V was trimmed by 6 bases and J by 1 base, leaving 4 bases between them. Per the germline V gene, CDR1 is SNHLY and CDR2 is FYNNEI. This CDR3 has 12 residues. CDR3 nucleotide sequence: TGTGCCAGCAGAGACAGCAATCAGCCCCAGCATTTT. It codes for CASRDSNQPQHF.

This clonotype was seen ten or more times. This chain connects TRBV9 to TRBJ2-3; TRBD2 agrees at 8 bases. This CDR3 region has 16 residues. V was clipped by 5 bases and J by 0 bases; unmatched bases: 8. Germline CDR1 reads SGDLS; CDR2 reads YYNGEE. The chain's CDR3 is CASSWKAGASTDTQYF. In DNA, the CDR3 is TGTGCCAGCAGTTGGAAAGCGGGGGCTAGCACAGATACGCAGTATTTT.